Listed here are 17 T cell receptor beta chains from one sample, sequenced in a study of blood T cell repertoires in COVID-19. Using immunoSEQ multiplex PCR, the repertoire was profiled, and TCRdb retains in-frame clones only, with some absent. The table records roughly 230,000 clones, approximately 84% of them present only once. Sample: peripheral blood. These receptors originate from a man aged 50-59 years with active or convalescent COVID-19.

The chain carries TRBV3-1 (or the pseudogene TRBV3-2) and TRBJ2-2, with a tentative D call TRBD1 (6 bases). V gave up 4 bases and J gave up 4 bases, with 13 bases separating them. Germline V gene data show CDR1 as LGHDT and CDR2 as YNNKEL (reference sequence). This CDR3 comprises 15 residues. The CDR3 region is CASSPFRGGTGELFF. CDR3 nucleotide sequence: TGTGCCAGCAGCCCCTTCAGGGGTGGCACCGGGGAGCTGTTTTTT.

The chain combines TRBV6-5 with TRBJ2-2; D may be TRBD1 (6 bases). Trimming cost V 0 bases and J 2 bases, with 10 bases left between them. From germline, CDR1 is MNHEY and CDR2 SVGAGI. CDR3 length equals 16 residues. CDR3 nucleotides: TGTGCCAGCAGTTACTCGCGGACAGATAACACCGGGGAGCTGTTTTTT. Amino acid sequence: CASSYSRTDNTGELFF.

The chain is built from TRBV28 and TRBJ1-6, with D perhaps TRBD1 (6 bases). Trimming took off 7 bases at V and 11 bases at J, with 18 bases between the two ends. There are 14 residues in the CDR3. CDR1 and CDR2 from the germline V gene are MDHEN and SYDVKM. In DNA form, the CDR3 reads TGTGCCAGCACCAACCAGGGGATGAGGACACCCCTCCACTTT. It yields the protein CASTNQGMRTPLHF.

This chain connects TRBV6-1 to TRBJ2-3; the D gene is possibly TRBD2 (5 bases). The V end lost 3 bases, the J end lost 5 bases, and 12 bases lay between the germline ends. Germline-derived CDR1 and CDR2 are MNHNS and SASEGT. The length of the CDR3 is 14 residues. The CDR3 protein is CASSEGPEGDTQYF. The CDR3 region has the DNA TGTGCCAGCAGTGAGGGTCCCGAGGGAGATACGCAGTATTTT.

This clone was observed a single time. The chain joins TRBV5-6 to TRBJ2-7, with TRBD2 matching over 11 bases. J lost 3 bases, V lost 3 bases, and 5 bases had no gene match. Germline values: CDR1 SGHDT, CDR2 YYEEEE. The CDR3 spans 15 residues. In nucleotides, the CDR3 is TGTGCCAGCAGCTCCCGACTAGCGGGGCTCTACGAGCAGTACTTC. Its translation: CASSSRLAGLYEQYF.

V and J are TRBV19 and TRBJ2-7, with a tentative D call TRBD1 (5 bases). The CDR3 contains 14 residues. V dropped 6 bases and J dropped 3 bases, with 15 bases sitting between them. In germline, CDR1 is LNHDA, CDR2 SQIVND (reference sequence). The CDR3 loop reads CASRPTGGYYEQYF. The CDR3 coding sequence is TGTGCCAGTAGACCTACAGGCGGTTACTACGAGCAGTACTTC.

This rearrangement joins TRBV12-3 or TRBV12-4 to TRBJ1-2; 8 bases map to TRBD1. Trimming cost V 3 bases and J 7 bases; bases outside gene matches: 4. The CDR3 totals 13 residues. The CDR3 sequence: CASSFGQGGGYTF. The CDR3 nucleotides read TGTGCCAGCAGTTTCGGACAGGGAGGTGGCTACACCTTC.

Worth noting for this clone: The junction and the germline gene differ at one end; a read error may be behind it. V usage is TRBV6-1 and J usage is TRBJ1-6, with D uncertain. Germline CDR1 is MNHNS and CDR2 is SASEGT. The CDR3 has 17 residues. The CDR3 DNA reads TGTGCCAGCACTGAACTCGGCGGGAGCTCCTATAATTCACCCCTCCACTTT. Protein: CASTELGGSSYNSPLHF.

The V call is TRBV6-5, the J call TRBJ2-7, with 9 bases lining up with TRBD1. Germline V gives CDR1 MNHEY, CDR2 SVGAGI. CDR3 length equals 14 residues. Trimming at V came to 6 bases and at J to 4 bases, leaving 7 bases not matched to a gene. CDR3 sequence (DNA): TGTGCCAGCAGATCCGGGACAGGGTTTTACGAGCAGTACTTC. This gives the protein CASRSGTGFYEQYF.

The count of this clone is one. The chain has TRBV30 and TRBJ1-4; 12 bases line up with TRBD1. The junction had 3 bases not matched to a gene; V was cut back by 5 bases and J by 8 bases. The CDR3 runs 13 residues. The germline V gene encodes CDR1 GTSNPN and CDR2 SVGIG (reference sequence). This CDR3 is CAWRDRGLEKLFF. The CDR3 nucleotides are TGTGCCTGGCGGGACAGGGGGCTCGAAAAACTGTTTTTT.

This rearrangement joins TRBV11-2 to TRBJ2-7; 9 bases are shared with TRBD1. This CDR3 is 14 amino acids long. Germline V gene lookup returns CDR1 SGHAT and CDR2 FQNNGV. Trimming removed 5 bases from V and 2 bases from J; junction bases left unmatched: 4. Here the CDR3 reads CASSLGQGPYEQYF. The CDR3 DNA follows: TGTGCCAGCAGCCTGGGACAGGGACCCTACGAGCAGTACTTC.

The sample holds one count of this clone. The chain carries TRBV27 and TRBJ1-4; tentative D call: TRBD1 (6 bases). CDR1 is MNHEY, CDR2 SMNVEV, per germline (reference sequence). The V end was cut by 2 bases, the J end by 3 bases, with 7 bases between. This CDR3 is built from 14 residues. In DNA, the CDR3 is TGTGCCAGCAGTTTACAGGGGCCTAATGAAAAACTGTTTTTT. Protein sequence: CASSLQGPNEKLFF.

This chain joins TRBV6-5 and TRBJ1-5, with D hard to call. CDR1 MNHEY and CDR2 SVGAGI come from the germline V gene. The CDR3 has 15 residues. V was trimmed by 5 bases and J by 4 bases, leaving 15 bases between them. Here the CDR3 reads CASSRERAGNQPQHF. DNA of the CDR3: TGTGCCAGCAGTCGAGAGAGGGCGGGTAATCAGCCCCAGCATTTT.

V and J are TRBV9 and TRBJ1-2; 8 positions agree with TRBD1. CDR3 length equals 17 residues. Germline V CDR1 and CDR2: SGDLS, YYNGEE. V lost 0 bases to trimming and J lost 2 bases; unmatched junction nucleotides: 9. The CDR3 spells CASSVVAGGRGNYGYTF. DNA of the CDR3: TGTGCCAGCAGCGTAGTGGCAGGGGGCCGTGGGAACTATGGCTACACCTTC.

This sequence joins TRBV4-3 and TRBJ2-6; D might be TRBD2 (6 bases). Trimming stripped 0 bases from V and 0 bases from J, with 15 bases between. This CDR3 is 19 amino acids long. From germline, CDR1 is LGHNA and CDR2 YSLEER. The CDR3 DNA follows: TGCGCCAGCAGCCAAGAACGGCCGGGACTTGCCTCTGGGGCCAACGTCCTGACTTTC. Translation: CASSQERPGLASGANVLTF.

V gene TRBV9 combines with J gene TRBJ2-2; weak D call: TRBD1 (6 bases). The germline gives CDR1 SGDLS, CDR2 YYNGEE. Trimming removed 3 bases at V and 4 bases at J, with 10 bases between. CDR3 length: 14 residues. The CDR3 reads CASSGQAITGELFF. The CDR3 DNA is TGTGCCAGCAGCGGACAGGCCATCACCGGGGAGCTGTTTTTT.

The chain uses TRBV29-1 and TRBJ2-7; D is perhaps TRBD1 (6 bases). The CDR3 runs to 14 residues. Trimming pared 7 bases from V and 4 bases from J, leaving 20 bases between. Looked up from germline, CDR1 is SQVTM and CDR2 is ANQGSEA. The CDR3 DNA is TGCAGCGCCAGACGGGCAGGGGTGGTATACGAGCAGTACTTC. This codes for CSARRAGVVYEQYF.